These T cell receptor beta chains were read from a single sample in a study of blood T cell repertoires in COVID-19. Produced via immunoSEQ multiplex PCR; TCRdb's table is partial and in-frame only. The sample carries around 200,000 clones, about nine tenths recorded once. The material sequenced was PBMCs or T cells enriched from blood (not recorded which). The receptors shown here come from a woman between 35 and 50 years old with acute COVID-19. Both conserved end residues are part of each CDR3. D genes are given only for firm matches. Clone size appears in some rows only: once, few, many, or a class for an expanded clone.

V	D	J	size	DNA	CDR3
TRBV30	TRBD1	TRBJ1-2	.	TGTGCCGGACGACAGGGCGATGGCTACACCTTC	CAGRQGDGYTF
TRBV3-1/TRBV3-2	.	TRBJ1-1	.	TGTGCCAGCAGCCAACTACCTTTACAGGGAGGGAATGAAGCTTTCTTT	CASSQLPLQGGNEAFF
TRBV7-8	.	TRBJ1-2	.	TGTGCCAGCAGCTCTCCTACAGGTGCAACCTATGGCTACACCTTC	CASSSPTGATYGYTF
TRBV4-1	.	TRBJ1-3	.	TGCGCCAGCAGCCTGACACCTGGAAACACCATATATTTT	CASSLTPGNTIYF
TRBV5-1	TRBD2	TRBJ2-3	.	TGCGCCAGCAGCTTGGTCCTAGCGGGGATTAGCACAGATACGCAGTATTTT	CASSLVLAGISTDTQYF
TRBV23-1	.	TRBJ1-4	.	TGCGCCAGCAGTCAATCGGTTGTAAAGCCAACTAATGAAAAACTGTTTTTT	CASSQSVVKPTNEKLFF
TRBV27	TRBD2	TRBJ2-3	.	TGTGCCAGCAGTTTTAGCCCAGCGGGGATCACAGATACGCAGTATTTT	CASSFSPAGITDTQYF
TRBV5-4	TRBD1	TRBJ2-6	.	TGTGCCAGCAGCTTGAGGGCAGGGGGCGCTTCTGGGGCCAACGTCCTGACTTTC	CASSLRAGGASGANVLTF
TRBV12-3/TRBV12-4	.	TRBJ1-2	few	TGTGCCAGCAGCCGCGGCGGGGGTGGAGGCTACACCTTC	CASSRGGGGGYTF
TRBV27	TRBD1	TRBJ1-1	.	TGTGCCAGTTCTACAGGGGAAACAACTGAAGCTTTCTTT	CASSTGETTEAFF
TRBV1	.	TRBJ1-3	.	TGCACCAGATGGTTACTCCGGGACAGGGGCCCTAAAGATGGAAACACCATATATTTT	CTRWLLRDRGPKDGNTIYF
TRBV7-9	TRBD1	TRBJ2-7	.	TGTGCCAGCAGCTTAGGTGGGGGGTCCGGGACAGGTTACGAGCAGTACTTC	CASSLGGGSGTGYEQYF
TRBV27	TRBD1	TRBJ1-5	.	TGTGCCAGCAGTTCGGGACAGGGTTATAGCAATCAGCCCCAGCATTTT	CASSSGQGYSNQPQHF
TRBV6-5	TRBD1	TRBJ2-1	.	TGTGCCAGTACCTTTCGGACAGGGGAAGACAATGAGCAGTTCTTC	CASTFRTGEDNEQFF
TRBV19	.	TRBJ1-2	.	TGTGCCAGTACCCATGGTACAGGCTATGGCTACACCTTC	CASTHGTGYGYTF
TRBV6-1	TRBD1	TRBJ1-6	.	TGTGCCAGCAGTGAAGGACAGGGGCAAAATTCACCCCTCCACTTT	CASSEGQGQNSPLHF
TRBV4-1	.	TRBJ2-4	.	TGCGCCAGCAGCCAAGGAGGCAGGGGCGAGATTCAGTACTTC	CASSQGGRGEIQYF
TRBV2	TRBD2	TRBJ2-7	.	TGTGCCAGCAGTGACACCTCCGGGACTAGCGGGACTGACGAGCAGTACTTC	CASSDTSGTSGTDEQYF
TRBV12-3/TRBV12-4	.	TRBJ1-1	.	TGTGCCAGCAGAGACAGGACTCCTCCTGAAGCTTTCTTT	CASRDRTPPEAFF
TRBV4-1	TRBD2	TRBJ2-7	once	TGCGCCAGCAGCCCATTCGGCGGGGGATCCTACGAGCAGTACTTC	CASSPFGGGSYEQYF
TRBV5-1	TRBD1	TRBJ1-4	.	TGCGCCAGCAGCTTCACAGGGGCGGTTAATGAAAAACTGTTTTTT	CASSFTGAVNEKLFF
TRBV19	TRBD1	TRBJ1-1	.	TGTGCCAGTAGCCTGGACAGGGGGACTGAAGCTTTCTTT	CASSLDRGTEAFF
TRBV15	.	TRBJ1-2	.	TGTGCCACCAGCACAGGTGTAGGAAGGGTTAGCGCGGGGACGGGCTACACCTTC	CATSTGVGRVSAGTGYTF
TRBV5-1	.	TRBJ1-4	.	TGCGCCAGCAGTCGGGGGGCCGATGAAAAACTGTTTTTT	CASSRGADEKLFF
TRBV7-2	TRBD1	TRBJ1-2	.	TGTGCCAGCAGCTTTGCCAGGGGGTTTGGCTACACCTTC	CASSFARGFGYTF
TRBV4-1	.	TRBJ1-4	.	TGCGCCAGCAGCCAAGATCATCGGGGGGCGCTTGCTAATGAAAAACTGTTTTTT	CASSQDHRGALANEKLFF
TRBV6-5	TRBD1	TRBJ1-2	.	TGTGCCAGCAGTTCCAATACAGGGGGAAACGGCTACACCTTC	CASSSNTGGNGYTF
TRBV5-1	TRBD1	TRBJ1-5	.	TGCGCCAGCAGGGCAGGCAGGGGGGAGCCCCAGCATTTT	CASRAGRGEPQHF
TRBV4-3	TRBD2	TRBJ2-3	.	TGCGCCAGCAGCCAAGACGGGAATAGCGGGGGAAACACAGATACGCAGTATTTT	CASSQDGNSGGNTDTQYF
TRBV7-9	TRBD1	TRBJ1-1	.	TGTGCCAGCAGCCCTACAGGGGGCACTGAAGCTTTCTTT	CASSPTGGTEAFF
TRBV27	.	TRBJ1-1	few	TGTGCCAGCAGTTTGGGTGCTATGGGCCGAGAAGCTTTCTTT	CASSLGAMGREAFF
TRBV11-2	TRBD1	TRBJ2-2	.	TGTGCCAGCAGCTTAATCTCAGGGGGAGCGAACACCGGGGAGCTGTTTTTT	CASSLISGGANTGELFF
TRBV6-1	TRBD1	TRBJ1-5	.	TGTGCCAGCAGTGAAGTTAGGGGGCTGGATCAGCCCCAGCATTTT	CASSEVRGLDQPQHF
TRBV7-9	.	TRBJ2-6	.	TGTGCCAGCAGCTTAGCGACAGAGTTCCCTTCTGGGGCCAACGTCCTGACTTTC	CASSLATEFPSGANVLTF
TRBV11-3	.	TRBJ2-2	.	TGTGCCAGCAGCTTAGATCAGGCCGGGGAGCTGTTTTTT	CASSLDQAGELFF
TRBV19	TRBD1	TRBJ1-5	.	TGTGCCAGTAGTCTTTGGGGTCGTCGGGGACAGGGGGCCAACAATCAGCCCCAGCATTTT	CASSLWGRRGQGANNQPQHF
TRBV6-5	TRBD1	TRBJ1-2	.	TGTGCCAGCAGATACAGGGGGAACTATGGCTACACCTTC	CASRYRGNYGYTF
TRBV10-3	.	TRBJ2-1	.	TGTGCCATCAGTGAGGTGGCAGGGTCCTCCTACAATGAGCAGTTCTTC	CAISEVAGSSYNEQFF
TRBV2	.	TRBJ1-2	.	TGTGCCAGCAGGTTCGGAACAGGGTTCAACTATGGCTACACCTTC	CASRFGTGFNYGYTF
TRBV4-3	.	TRBJ1-1	.	TGCGCCAGCAGCCAAGATAGGGCATGGGAGGCTTTCTTT	CASSQDRAWEAFF
TRBV19	.	TRBJ1-1	.	TGTGCCAGTAATGAAGGGGTCGGAAGGGCTCGGATGAACACTGAAGCTTTCTTT	CASNEGVGRARMNTEAFF
TRBV5-5	.	TRBJ2-5	.	TGTGCCAGCAGTTCACCTGACCCGGGACTGGGAGAGACCCAGTACTTC	CASSSPDPGLGETQYF
TRBV4-1	.	TRBJ2-1	.	TGCGCCAGCAGCCAAGATCCGGGGGATGAGCAGTTCTTC	CASSQDPGDEQFF
TRBV25-1	.	TRBJ2-1	.	TGTGCCAGCAGTGAGAGAAATGAGCAGTTCTTC	CASSERNEQFF
TRBV27	.	TRBJ1-6	.	TGTGCCAGCAGTTTATCCGACCCGAGACAGCTTTACTCACCCCTCCACTTT	CASSLSDPRQLYSPLHF
TRBV7-9	.	TRBJ1-4	once	TGTGCCAGCAGCTTATCCGGGGGTACATATGAAAAACTGTTTTTT	CASSLSGGTYEKLFF
TRBV9	TRBD2	TRBJ2-2	.	TGTGCCAGCAGCGTAGGGGGAGGGACCGGGGAGCTGTTTTTT	CASSVGGGTGELFF
TRBV10-1	.	TRBJ1-5	.	TGCGCCAGCAGTGAGTCGATACACGGGGGTCAGCCCCAGCATTTT	CASSESIHGGQPQHF